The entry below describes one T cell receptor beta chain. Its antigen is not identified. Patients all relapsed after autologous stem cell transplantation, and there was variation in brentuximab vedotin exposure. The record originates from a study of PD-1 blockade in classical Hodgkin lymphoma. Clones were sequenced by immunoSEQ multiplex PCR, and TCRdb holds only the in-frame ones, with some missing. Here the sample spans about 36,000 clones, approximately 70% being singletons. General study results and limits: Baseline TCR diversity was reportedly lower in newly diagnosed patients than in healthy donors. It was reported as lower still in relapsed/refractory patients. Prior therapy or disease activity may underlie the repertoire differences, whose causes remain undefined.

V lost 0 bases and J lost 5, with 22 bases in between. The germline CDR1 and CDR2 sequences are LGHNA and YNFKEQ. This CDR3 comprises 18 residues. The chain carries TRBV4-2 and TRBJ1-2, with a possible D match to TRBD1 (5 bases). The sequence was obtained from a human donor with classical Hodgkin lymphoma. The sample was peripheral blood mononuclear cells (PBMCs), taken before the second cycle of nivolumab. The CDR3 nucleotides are TGTGCCAGCAGCCAAGATTTGGCCGAGGCGACAGTCCCGTATGGCTACACCTTC. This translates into CASSQDLAEATVPYGYTF.